One sample yielded the 3 T cell receptor beta chains listed below, sequenced in a study of T cells in localized non-small cell lung cancer (dated by TCRdb to 2020 to 2021). The library was generated by the immunoSEQ multiplex PCR assay. The immuneACCESS repertoire file appears here via TCRdb, limited to in-frame rearrangements. These files lack a portion of the clones; in checked studies, under half of the deficit traces to unresolved V genes, and the cause of the others is not known. This sample lists under 70,000 clones; 80% to 90% were detected once. Clones ranked in the top ten supply approximately 5.2% of the sample. This sample comprised peripheral blood, obtained before any cancer treatment. The receptors were gathered from a woman aged 40-75 years with stage I lung adenocarcinoma.

This clone was seen only once. This sequence joins TRBV19 and TRBJ1-1; D remains unclear. The CDR3 runs 14 residues. The germline CDR1 and CDR2 sequences are LNHDA and SQIVND (reference sequence). V lost 2 bases and J lost 0, with 7 bases in between. The CDR3 sequence is CASSIRVMNTEAFF. In DNA form, the CDR3 reads TGTGCCAGTAGTATAAGGGTCATGAACACTGAAGCTTTCTTT.

The rearrangement uses TRBV25-1 and TRBJ1-6, with D tentatively TRBD1 (5 bases). V lost 4 bases and J 9 bases, leaving 16 bases between the germline ends. Germline V gene data show CDR1 as MGHDK and CDR2 as SYGVNS. The CDR3 is 15 amino acids. CDR3 in DNA: TGTGCCAGCAGTGGGGGGGGTGGGGCCATTTCACCCCTCCACTTT. Translation: CASSGGGGAISPLHF.

The chain has TRBV13 and TRBJ1-3; possible D gene TRBD1, 6 bases. The V end lost 5 bases, the J end lost 4 bases, and 12 bases lay between the germline ends. There are 14 residues in the CDR3. Germline loops: CDR1 PRHDT, CDR2 FYEKMQ (reference sequence). CDR3 coding DNA: TGTGCCAGCAGCCCCACGACAGGCGGAAACACCATATATTTT. Translating gives CASSPTTGGNTIYF.